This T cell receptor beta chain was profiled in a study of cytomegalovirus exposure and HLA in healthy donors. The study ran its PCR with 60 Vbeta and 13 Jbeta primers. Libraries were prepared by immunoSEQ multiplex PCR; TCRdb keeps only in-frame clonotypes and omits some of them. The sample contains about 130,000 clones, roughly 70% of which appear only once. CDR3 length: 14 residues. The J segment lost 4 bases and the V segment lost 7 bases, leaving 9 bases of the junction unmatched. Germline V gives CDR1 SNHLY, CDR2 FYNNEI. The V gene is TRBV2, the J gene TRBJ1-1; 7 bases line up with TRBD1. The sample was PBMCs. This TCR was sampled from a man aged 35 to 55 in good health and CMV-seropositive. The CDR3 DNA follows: TGTGCCAGCACCCAGGAGGGACAGCGCACTGAAGCTTTCTTT. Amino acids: CASTQEGQRTEAFF.